This record concerns one T cell receptor beta chain sequence. Its antigen remains unknown. Time point of the sample: baseline pretreatment blood. Treatment denoted: 15 Gy SBRT to primary tumor, nephrectomy 4 weeks later. Blood was sampled at baseline, 2 weeks and 4 weeks after SBRT. The table came from immunoSEQ multiplex PCR; TCRdb's copy has only in-frame clones and leaves some out. The table has roughly 100,000 clones, under 90% seen once; the top ten hold roughly 7%. The data stem from a study of radiation and T cells in renal cell carcinoma. Study-level information: Nephrectomy followed 15 Gy stereotactic body radiation by 4 weeks.

Study-level results: In blood, top tumor clones expanded by 2 weeks, shrinking by 4. Without pretreatment biopsies, baseline tumor clonotype presence was undetermined.

CDR1 SGHAT and CDR2 FQNNGV come from the germline V gene. This CDR3 is built from 15 residues. Trimming shortened V by 5 bases and J by 0 bases, and 11 bases separated the two germline ends. The chain uses TRBV11-2 and TRBJ1-3; D unresolved. The TCR comes from a man in his sixties with renal cell carcinoma. Material: blood, obtained from a patient whose treatment included radiotherapy and nephrectomy. The CDR3 DNA sequence: TGTGCCAGCAGCACCGGACGGACCTCTGGAAACACCATATATTTT. Amino acids: CASSTGRTSGNTIYF.